This T cell receptor beta chain comes out of a study of T cells after yellow fever vaccination. For TCR, cDNA came from 5'RACE template switching, which added a universal primer site and UMIs. A single record per CDR3 protein comes from TCRdb applying MiXCR to the 5' RACE reads. The profile shows some 500,000 distinct CDR3 sequences, 13% of them singletons. Findings and caveats of the study: Post-booster reappearance was seen for most primary-vaccination clones (about 96% CD4, 88% CD8). Although the secondary response was weaker, it peaked faster, at day 5 versus 15.

The V gene end was trimmed by 4 bases and the J gene end by 14 bases; junction bases not matched to a gene: 6. CDR1 is MGHDK, CDR2 SYGVNS, per germline. The CDR3 loop spans 13 amino acids. As for this clonotype: What it binds is not known.

The chain has TRBV25-1 and TRBJ2-3; 13 nucleotides line up with TRBD2. The TCR sequence derives from a man aged 30 to 39 who received the YFV17D yellow fever vaccine. Sequences were derived from PBMCs, sampled on the day of the yellow fever booster vaccination. CDR3 coding DNA: TGTGCCAGCAGTGCTGGACTAGCGGGAGCCCCGTATTTT. Translated: CASSAGLAGAPYF.